This T cell receptor beta chain was sequenced in a study of cytomegalovirus exposure and HLA in healthy donors. As for the study in general: Findings of an earlier analysis included 90 million to 120 million unique TCR beta sequences from 170 million or so T cells.

Primers included in the PCR were 60 Vbeta and 13 Jbeta primers. Original methodology: The authors later counted 70 million to 80 million unique TCR beta chains, 9 million to 14 million of them shared. Clones were sequenced by immunoSEQ multiplex PCR, and TCRdb holds only the in-frame ones, with some missing. The DNA gave D and trimming, while V, J and clone size come from that table. Of 84,000 or so clones listed, roughly 80% are singletons. Trimming removed 5 bases from V and 2 bases from J; junction bases left unmatched: 8. The germline gives CDR1 SGHVS, CDR2 FQNEAQ. CDR3 length equals 15 residues. Findings of the study overall: 16,951 TCR beta sequences were associated with HLA alleles at 0.05 false discovery rate in a later analysis. Productive rates of about 87% or about 30% were seen for most TCR beta V segments in an earlier analysis.

On this clone: Antigen: not known.

This chain connects TRBV7-8 to TRBJ2-5; 7 positions agree with TRBD2. Sequencing was performed on PBMCs. The origin of this receptor is a woman aged 50 to 60 in good health and CMV-seronegative. The CDR3 nucleotides read TGTGCCAGCAGCCCGTTAGGAGCGGGGCAAGAGACCCAGTACTTC. The encoded protein is CASSPLGAGQETQYF.